The 16 T cell receptor beta chains in this list originate from one sample, sequenced in a study of shared clonotypes between healthy human individuals (TCRdb year 2020). Receptor libraries were prepared by the immunoSEQ multiplex PCR assay. Entries here come from immuneACCESS through TCRdb and include only in-frame sequences with V and J called. Some clones fail to appear in such tables; in the studies checked, an unresolved V gene covers under half of the shortfall, and the cause of the remainder is unknown. The sample yields 600,000 to 750,000 clones; roughly 70% were counted once. Jointly, the top ten make up 1.8% of the sample. Source material: memory CD4+ T cells sorted from blood. The cell subset or site label corresponds to: CD45RA-negative fraction. Every receptor here comes from a woman in her twenties or thirties in good health.

V gene TRBV21-1 combines with J gene TRBJ2-1. TRBV21-1 is a listed pseudogene. CDR3 size: 10 residues. The CDR3 DNA reads TGTGCCAGCAGCAGCAATGAGCAGTTCTTC. As protein: CASSSNEQFF.

This clone was seen a handful of times. The rearrangement links TRBV5-8 to TRBJ2-3; D is perhaps TRBD1 (6 bases). This CDR3 is 14 amino acids long. Germline CDR1 reads SGHTS; CDR2 reads YDEGEE. Trimming stripped 3 bases from V and 2 bases from J, with 10 bases between. CDR3 nucleotide sequence: TGTGCCAGCAGCTACGGACAGACCACAGATACGCAGTATTTT. It translates to CASSYGQTTDTQYF.

The rearrangement joins TRBV5-1 to TRBJ2-1; possible D gene TRBD1, 5 bases. In germline, CDR1 is SGHRS, CDR2 YFSETQ. This CDR3 spans 14 amino acids. With 3 bases removed from V and 7 bases from J, the gap between germline ends came to 14 bases. The CDR3 sequence: CASSYDPQGNEQFF. The CDR3 DNA reads as TGCGCCAGCAGCTACGACCCGCAGGGTAATGAGCAGTTCTTC. The entire variable domain, with the rest obtained from reference TRBV5-1 and TRBJ2-1, is as follows: KAGVTQTPRYLIKTRGQQVTLSCSPISGHRSVSWYQQTPGQGLQFLFEYFSETQRNKGNFPGRFSGRQFSNSRSEMNVSTLELGDSALYLCASSYDPQGNEQFFGPGTRLTVL.

This clone was found many times. The chain carries TRBV28 and TRBJ1-2, with TRBD1 matching over 7 bases. In germline, CDR1 is MDHEN, CDR2 SYDVKM. The ends lost 7 bases at V and 7 bases at J; junction bases unmatched: 9. The CDR3 extends over 13 amino acids. This CDR3 is CASKTRGRFGYTF. DNA for the CDR3: TGTGCCAGCAAAACGAGGGGGCGATTTGGCTACACCTTC.

The rearrangement joins TRBV6-6 to TRBJ1-4, with 7 bases lining up with TRBD1. The germline CDR1 and CDR2 sequences are MNHNY and SVGAGI (reference sequence). This CDR3 has 14 amino acids. V gave up 3 bases and J gave up 15 bases; unmatched junction bases: 13. The CDR3 sequence is CASSYDRDSSTVFF. The CDR3 nucleotides read TGTGCCAGCAGTTATGACAGGGATTCGTCTACGGTGTTTTTT.

The chain couples TRBV28 to TRBJ2-7, with 10 positions matching TRBD1. The CDR3 has 15 amino acids. V trimming: 5 bases; J trimming: 5 bases; junction bases outside the gene matches: 9. Per the germline V gene, CDR1 is MDHEN and CDR2 is SYDVKM. The CDR3 coding sequence is TGTGCCAGCAGTCCCCTGGGACAGGGGATGGACGAGCAGTACTTC. This encodes CASSPLGQGMDEQYF.

This clone was counted only a few times. The chain uses TRBV28 and TRBJ2-7; D is undetermined. Trimming pared 2 bases from V and 3 bases from J, leaving 8 bases between. Germline V CDR1 and CDR2: MDHEN, SYDVKM. This CDR3 region has 13 residues. The DNA of the CDR3 is TGTGCCAGCAGTTTAACGTGGGACTACGAGCAGTACTTC. This translates into CASSLTWDYEQYF.

This clone has only a few counts. The chain links TRBV4-1 to TRBJ1-5; unclear D gene. The CDR3 length is 14 residues. Per germline, CDR1 MGHRA and CDR2 YSYEKL. Trimming pared 4 bases from V and 1 base from J, leaving 8 bases between. The CDR3 bases are TGCGCCAGCAGCCTACGACACAGCAATCAGCCCCAGCATTTT. Its protein product is CASSLRHSNQPQHF.

J is TRBJ2-2 and V is TRBV30, with D possibly TRBD1 on 6 matching bases. The CDR3 is 14 amino acids. Germline V gives CDR1 GTSNPN, CDR2 SVGIG (reference sequence). Trimming took off 5 bases at V and 0 bases at J, with 10 bases between the two ends. CDR3 DNA sequence: TGTGCCTGGGGCAGGGGTTCGAACACCGGGGAGCTGTTTTTT. Amino acid sequence: CAWGRGSNTGELFF.

This rearrangement joins TRBV2 to TRBJ2-5; D call uncertain. Germline V gene sequence: CDR1 SNHLY, CDR2 FYNNEI. The CDR3 has 14 residues. The ends were cut back, 5 bases at V and 2 bases at J, with 12 bases in the middle. CDR3 nucleotides: TGTGCCAGCAGTTCATGGCAGCATCAAGAGACCCAGTACTTC. This translates into CASSSWQHQETQYF.

As DNA, the CDR3 is TGTGCCAGCAGCTCGGCTAATGCAGGGGAGCTGTTTTTT. As protein: CASSSANAGELFF. J is TRBJ2-2 and V is TRBV7-3, with D uncertain. Trimming cost V 4 bases and J 8 bases, with 11 bases left between them. The CDR3 has 13 amino acids. Germline V gene lookup returns CDR1 SGHTA and CDR2 FQGTGA.

The chain combines TRBV5-1 with TRBJ2-5; 13 positions match TRBD2. Looked up from germline, CDR1 is SGHRS and CDR2 is YFSETQ. V shed 3 bases and J 1 base; nucleotides not matched to a gene: 3. The CDR3 sequence is 16 residues long. Written as DNA, the CDR3 is TGCGCCAGCAGCTGGGGGACTAGCGGGACCCAAGAGACCCAGTACTTC. Its protein product is CASSWGTSGTQETQYF.

This clone was picked up one time. The chain uses TRBV29-1 and TRBJ2-5; 10 bases match TRBD2. Matching the DNA end better, TRBJ2-7 makes the J call doubtful. From germline, CDR1 is SQVTM and CDR2 ANQGSEA. The CDR3 is 12 amino acids. The CDR3 sequence: CSGTSGFYEQYF. CDR3 bases: TGCAGCGGGACTAGCGGTTTCTACGAGCAGTACTTC.

The rearrangement joins TRBV7-9 to TRBJ2-7; no reliable D call. The V gene's germline CDR1 is SEHNR and CDR2 FQNEAQ (reference sequence). V was shortened by 1 base and J by 3 bases, with 7 bases between the two germline ends. The CDR3 is 13 amino acids. CDR3 nucleotide sequence: TGTGCCAGCAGCTTAGGGCAGTACTACGAGCAGTACTTC. This encodes CASSLGQYYEQYF.

The J gene is TRBJ2-5, the V gene TRBV6-1; D is unresolved. The CDR3 covers 12 residues. Germline-derived CDR1 and CDR2 are MNHNS and SASEGT. Trimming cost V 2 bases and J 5 bases, with 6 bases left between them. CDR3 loop: CASSELGETQYF. CDR3 bases: TGTGCCAGCAGTGAATTGGGGGAGACCCAGTACTTC.

The sample holds a few counts of this clone. The gene calls are TRBV28 and TRBJ1-2; D ambiguous. The length of the CDR3 is 15 residues. Germline V gene data show CDR1 as MDHEN and CDR2 as SYDVKM. V lost 8 bases and J 2 bases, leaving 18 bases between the germline ends. The CDR3: CASSTSVRANYGYTF. The CDR3 nucleotides read TGTGCCAGCTCAACATCGGTCCGGGCAAACTATGGCTACACCTTC.